Sequencing of this TCR beta chain was carried out in a study of cytotoxic CD8 clonotypes in ibrutinib-treated CLL. Study as a whole: The cohort had over ten relapsed/refractory and over 14 treatment-naive patients, 17 IGHV unmutated. General study results and limits: Clonality went higher at ibrutinib response and then dropped back toward baseline at progression. Baseline clonality, higher than in age-matched healthy donors, tracked circulating CD8+ T-cell counts.

About this clone itself: What it binds is not known.

CDR3 length: 17 amino acids. The germline CDR1 and CDR2 sequences are KGHSH and LQKENI. The ends lost 2 bases at V and 2 bases at J; junction bases unmatched: 10. Only in-frame clones appear in the TCRdb table, and some are missing; sequencing was by immunoSEQ multiplex PCR. The sample lists 110,000 to 150,000 clones, 70% to 85% occurring once. The sequence came from a human donor with chronic lymphocytic leukemia. This specimen consisted of PBMCs, obtained after 12 months of ibrutinib treatment. The J gene is TRBJ1-1, the V gene TRBV18; 8 positions match TRBD1. The CDR3 DNA sequence: TGTGCCAGCTCACCAACGATCCCGGGACAGGCTAACACTGAAGCTTTCTTT. Protein sequence: CASSPTIPGQANTEAFF.